The 28 T cell receptor beta chains reported below all come from one sample, sequenced in a study of cytomegalovirus exposure and HLA in healthy donors. The primer mix had 60 Vbeta and 13 Jbeta primers. The data were produced by immunoSEQ multiplex PCR, yet TCRdb's version contains in-frame clones alone and is incomplete. The data hold hundreds of thousands of clones, with 76% observed a single time. Input material: PBMCs. These receptors originate from a young man in good health and CMV-seronegative.

This clone was counted between two and nine times. The CDR3 sequence is CASSLRGGWANVLTF. The CDR3 DNA sequence: TGTGCCAGCAGTTTAAGGGGAGGATGGGCCAACGTCCTGACTTTC. The chain joins TRBV28 to TRBJ2-6, with TRBD2 as a possible D gene (6 bases). This CDR3 contains 15 residues. V was clipped by 2 bases and J by 5 bases, with 10 bases between them. Germline CDR1 reads MDHEN; CDR2 reads SYDVKM.

V is TRBV28 and J is TRBJ2-7, with 7 bases fitting TRBD1. The junction had 11 bases not matched to a gene; V was cut back by 6 bases and J by 3 bases. This CDR3 has 15 amino acids. Germline values: CDR1 MDHEN, CDR2 SYDVKM. The CDR3 region is CASRPQGVYHYEQYF. CDR3 nucleotides: TGTGCCAGCAGGCCTCAGGGGGTATACCACTACGAGCAGTACTTC.

The genes are TRBV10-2 and TRBJ2-5; tentatively, D is TRBD1 (6 bases). Trimming took off 2 bases at V and 5 bases at J, with 15 bases between the two ends. The germline V gene encodes CDR1 WSHSY and CDR2 SAAADI. This CDR3 has 15 residues. CDR3 sequence: CASSERGRRGETQYF. CDR3 coding DNA: TGCGCCAGCAGTGAGAGGGGACGTAGGGGGGAGACCCAGTACTTC.

V usage is TRBV18 and J usage is TRBJ2-1; 7 nucleotides match TRBD1. Germline lookup yields CDR1 KGHSH and CDR2 LQKENI. CDR3 length equals 15 residues. V was clipped by 2 bases and J by 3 bases; unmatched bases: 4. The CDR3 bases are TGTGCCAGCTCACCATTGGGACAGAACTACAATGAGCAGTTCTTC. Translating it yields CASSPLGQNYNEQFF.

The chain carries TRBV5-1 and TRBJ2-4; 10 nucleotides line up with TRBD1. Germline assignment: CDR1 SGHRS and CDR2 YFSETQ. The CDR3 has 16 residues. V was pared by 2 bases and J by 8 bases, with 10 bases of the junction left unmatched. CDR3 residues: CASSFGQGGTLDIQYF. CDR3 bases: TGCGCCAGCAGCTTCGGACAGGGGGGGACTTTGGACATTCAGTACTTC. Full variable domain (outside the CDR3, taken from reference TRBV5-1 and TRBJ2-4): KAGVTQTPRYLIKTRGQQVTLSCSPISGHRSVSWYQQTPGQGLQFLFEYFSETQRNKGNFPGRFSGRQFSNSRSEMNVSTLELGDSALYLCASSFGQGGTLDIQYFGAGTRLSVL.

The CDR3 bases are TGCAGCGTTGAAGGCGGGAGGGCCACAGATACGCAGTATTTT. Translation: CSVEGGRATDTQYF. The V call is TRBV29-1, the J call TRBJ2-3, with 9 bases fitting TRBD2. This CDR3 comprises 14 residues. CDR1 is SQVTM and CDR2 is ANQGSEA in the germline V gene. J lost 2 bases, V lost 1 base, and 1 base had no gene match.

V is TRBV19 and J is TRBJ2-7, with a tentative D call TRBD2 (5 bases). Trimming took 6 bases from V and 6 from J, leaving 15 bases between them. The CDR3 runs to 13 residues. Germline V gene lookup returns CDR1 LNHDA and CDR2 SQIVND (reference sequence). The CDR3 DNA follows: TGTGCCAGTAGAGTCGAGGGCCTCACCGAGCAGTACTTC. It yields the protein CASRVEGLTEQYF.

The chain uses TRBV7-9 and TRBJ2-7, with TRBD1 matching 9 bases. The CDR3 runs 16 residues. The trim removed 0 bases at V and 3 bases at J, leaving 6 bases unmatched. Looked up from germline, CDR1 is SEHNR and CDR2 is FQNEAQ (reference sequence). Here the CDR3 reads CASSLAIGTGSYEQYF. The CDR3 DNA is TGTGCCAGCAGCTTAGCGATCGGGACAGGGAGCTACGAGCAGTACTTC. Filled out from reference TRBV7-9 and TRBJ2-7, the complete variable domain reads DTGVSQNPRHKITKRGQNVTFRCDPISEHNRLYWYRQTLGQGPEFLTYFQNEAQLEKSRLLSDRFSAERPKGSFSTLEIQRTEQGDSAMYLCASSLAIGTGSYEQYFGPGTRLTVT.

This sequence joins TRBV10-3 and TRBJ2-3, with no clear D. The V end lost 3 bases, the J end lost 2 bases, and 3 bases lay between the germline ends. This CDR3 comprises 12 residues. Germline-derived CDR1 and CDR2 are ENHRY and SYGVKD. CDR3 in amino acids: CAISDSTDTQYF. In DNA, the CDR3 is TGTGCCATCAGTGACTCCACAGATACGCAGTATTTT.

The chain combines TRBV19 with TRBJ2-2, with no clear D. Germline values: CDR1 LNHDA, CDR2 SQIVND (reference sequence). The V end was cut by 7 bases, the J end by 7 bases, with 16 bases between. The CDR3 totals 14 residues. The CDR3 bases are TGTGCCAGTACCTATAGTATTCCTCTCGGGGAGCTGTTTTTT. This gives the protein CASTYSIPLGELFF.

This chain joins TRBV19 and TRBJ2-1; 12 bases are a match to TRBD2. Trimming removed 5 bases from V and 4 bases from J; junction bases left unmatched: 6. CDR1 is LNHDA and CDR2 is SQIVND in the germline V gene (reference sequence). CDR3 length: 16 amino acids. The CDR3: CASSSNLAGGYNEQFF. Here the CDR3 DNA reads TGTGCCAGTAGTTCTAACCTAGCGGGAGGGTACAATGAGCAGTTCTTC.

The chain couples TRBV7-9 to TRBJ2-3; 11 nucleotides line up with TRBD2. The junction had 3 bases not matched to a gene; V was cut back by 1 base and J by 6 bases. Germline CDR1 SEHNR, CDR2 FQNEAQ (reference sequence). This CDR3 is 15 amino acids long. CDR3 loop: CASSLVLAGVDTQYF. CDR3 DNA sequence: TGTGCCAGCAGCTTAGTACTAGCGGGAGTGGATACGCAGTATTTT.

The chain combines TRBV9 with TRBJ2-7; TRBD2 aligns across 10 bases. The CDR3 sequence is 16 residues long. Germline trimming cut 3 bases from V and 4 bases from J; bases unmatched to any gene: 10. Per the germline V gene, CDR1 is SGDLS and CDR2 is YYNGEE. Here the CDR3 reads CASSDRAGGPKYEQYF. The CDR3 DNA sequence: TGTGCCAGCAGCGACCGAGCGGGAGGGCCGAAATACGAGCAGTACTTC.

The CDR3 coding sequence is TGCAGCGTTGTAACGGCAGGATCTAATACGCAGTATTTT. It codes for CSVVTAGSNTQYF. J is TRBJ2-3 and V is TRBV29-1; D uncertain. CDR3 size: 13 residues. Germline values: CDR1 SQVTM, CDR2 ANQGSEA. Trimming removed 4 bases from V and 7 bases from J, with 15 bases in between.

There are a few counts of this clone. The chain joins TRBV30 to TRBJ1-5; TRBD1 agrees at 9 bases. Germline CDR1 GTSNPN, CDR2 SVGIG (reference sequence). After removal of 6 bases from V and 6 bases from J, the junction contained 9 bases not matched to a gene. The CDR3 runs 14 residues. CDR3 sequence: CACQGQGSGQPQHF. Here the CDR3 DNA reads TGTGCCTGCCAAGGACAGGGGTCGGGTCAGCCCCAGCATTTT.

The V call is TRBV18, the J call TRBJ2-5, with D unresolved. This CDR3 is built from 14 residues. Trimming removed 0 bases at V and 3 bases at J, with 8 bases between. The germline V gene encodes CDR1 KGHSH and CDR2 LQKENI. The CDR3 region is CASSPPLDKETQYF. CDR3 DNA: TGTGCCAGCTCACCACCGTTAGATAAAGAGACCCAGTACTTC.

The chain recombines TRBV6-1 with TRBJ2-2; 7 nucleotides line up with TRBD1. The CDR3 loop spans 18 amino acids. In germline, CDR1 is MNHNS, CDR2 SASEGT. J lost 5 bases, V lost 4 bases, and 16 bases had no gene match. CDR3 loop: CASSGRQGSSSQTGELFF. In DNA form, the CDR3 reads TGTGCCAGCAGTGGGCGACAGGGTTCTAGCTCCCAAACCGGGGAGCTGTTTTTT.

The chain couples TRBV27 to TRBJ2-1; TRBD1 matches at 12 bases. Germline V gene sequence: CDR1 MNHEY, CDR2 SMNVEV (reference sequence). There are 18 residues in the CDR3. With 2 bases clipped from V and 6 bases from J, the junction kept 11 bases outside the gene matches. The CDR3 DNA is TGTGCCAGCAGTTTACGATTCGGACCGGGACAGGGGGCCAATGAGCAGTTCTTC. Translation gives CASSLRFGPGQGANEQFF.

As DNA, the CDR3 is TGTGCCAGCAGCTTACATCAGAACACTGAAGCTTTCTTT. It specifies CASSLHQNTEAFF. This chain links TRBV7-2 with TRBJ1-1; D unclear. Per germline, CDR1 SGHTA and CDR2 FQGNSA. This CDR3 has 13 residues. Trimming removed 2 bases at V and 1 base at J, with 5 bases between.

The rearrangement joins TRBV7-8 to TRBJ2-7; D is possibly TRBD2 (5 bases). Germline CDR1 reads SGHVS; CDR2 reads FQNEAQ. The CDR3 runs 14 residues. The V and J ends lost 1 base and 1 base respectively, with 8 bases between them. The CDR3 here is CASSLDRLSYEQYF. The DNA for the CDR3 is TGTGCCAGCAGCTTAGATCGACTATCCTACGAGCAGTACTTC.

This chain uses TRBV6-6 with TRBJ1-1, with a weak D call TRBD1 (6 bases). Per germline, CDR1 MNHNY and CDR2 SVGAGI (reference sequence). The V and J ends lost 0 bases and 6 bases respectively, with 11 bases between them. The CDR3 is 14 amino acids. The CDR3 DNA reads as TGTGCCAGCAGTTACTCACAGGGAGGGTCTGAAGCTTTCTTT. Translation: CASSYSQGGSEAFF.

This chain links TRBV2 with TRBJ2-5, with D tentatively TRBD2 (6 bases). CDR3 length equals 16 residues. V was cut by 5 bases and J by 4 bases, with 20 bases left in between. The germline gives CDR1 SNHLY, CDR2 FYNNEI. The CDR3 DNA reads TGTGCCAGCAGTTCAACGCGATCACTAGCCGCAGAGACCCAGTACTTC. This sequence encodes CASSSTRSLAAETQYF.

The chain carries TRBV6-1 and TRBJ2-7, with D perhaps matching TRBD2 (5 bases). Trimming left V 2 bases short and J 7 bases short, with 18 bases between. The V gene's germline CDR1 is MNHNS and CDR2 SASEGT. The CDR3 length is 15 residues. CDR3 DNA sequence: TGTGCCAGCAGTGAAATGGCGGAGGTTATAGGGGAGCAGTACTTC. It encodes CASSEMAEVIGEQYF.

The CDR3 bases are TGTGCCAGCGGGGCTTTAACAGATACGCAGTATTTT. This sequence encodes CASGALTDTQYF. The V call is TRBV2, the J call TRBJ2-3; D might be TRBD1 (5 bases). There are 12 residues in the CDR3. V was cut by 8 bases and J by 3 bases, with 9 bases left in between. Germline loops: CDR1 SNHLY, CDR2 FYNNEI.

V and J are TRBV29-1 and TRBJ2-1; 14 nucleotides agree with TRBD2. The CDR3 consists of 16 residues. CDR1 and CDR2 (germline): SQVTM, ANQGSEA. After removal of 4 bases from V and 7 bases from J, the junction contained 9 bases not matched to a gene. The CDR3, as DNA: TGCAGCGTTGGCAAGGGACTAGCGGGAGTGGGGAATGAGCAGTTCTTC. It encodes CSVGKGLAGVGNEQFF.

The J gene is TRBJ2-7, the V gene TRBV7-9, with 11 bases that match TRBD2. This CDR3 spans 14 amino acids. V trimming: 6 bases; J trimming: 2 bases; junction bases outside the gene matches: 3. Germline CDR1 SEHNR, CDR2 FQNEAQ (reference sequence). The CDR3 spells CASSSTSGTYEQYF. CDR3 in DNA: TGTGCCAGCAGTTCGACTAGCGGGACCTACGAGCAGTACTTC.

This sequence joins TRBV19 and TRBJ1-1; D is unresolved. V was shortened by 9 bases and J by 1 base, with 15 bases between the two germline ends. CDR3 length equals 14 residues. Germline V lookup: CDR1 LNHDA, CDR2 SQIVND (reference sequence). The CDR3 is CASLGTERNTEAFF. The CDR3 DNA reads TGTGCCAGCTTAGGAACAGAAAGGAACACTGAAGCTTTCTTT.

CDR3 DNA: TGTGCCAGCAGCCTTGGAAAAGCGGCATACAATGAGCAGTTCTTC. Translating it yields CASSLGKAAYNEQFF. The rearrangement uses TRBV7-9 and TRBJ2-1, with a tentative D call TRBD2 (5 bases). Between the trimmed V and J ends, which lost 5 bases and 4 bases, there was a span of 15 bases. The CDR3 is 15 amino acids. Germline V gives CDR1 SEHNR, CDR2 FQNEAQ (reference sequence).